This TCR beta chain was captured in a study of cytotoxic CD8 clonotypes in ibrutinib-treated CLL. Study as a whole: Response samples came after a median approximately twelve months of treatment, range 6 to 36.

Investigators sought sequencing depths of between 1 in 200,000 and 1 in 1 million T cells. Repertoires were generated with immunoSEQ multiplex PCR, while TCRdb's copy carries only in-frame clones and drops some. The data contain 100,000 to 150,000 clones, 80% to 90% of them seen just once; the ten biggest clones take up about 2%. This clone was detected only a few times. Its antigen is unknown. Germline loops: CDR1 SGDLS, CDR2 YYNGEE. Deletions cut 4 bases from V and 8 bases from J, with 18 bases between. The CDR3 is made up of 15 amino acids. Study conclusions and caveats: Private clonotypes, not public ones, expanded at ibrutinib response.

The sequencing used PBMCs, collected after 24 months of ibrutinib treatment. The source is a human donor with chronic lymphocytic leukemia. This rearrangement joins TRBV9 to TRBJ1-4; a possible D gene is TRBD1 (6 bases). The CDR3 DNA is TGTGCCAGCAGCCCCCCTCTGGGGGCAGGCGAAAAACTGTTTTTT. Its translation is CASSPPLGAGEKLFF. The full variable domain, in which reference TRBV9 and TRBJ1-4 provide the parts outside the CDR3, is DSGVTQTPKHLITATGQRVTLRCSPRSGDLSVYWYQQSLDQGLQFLIQYYNGEERAKGNILERFSAQQFPDLHSELNLSSLELGDSALYFCASSPPLGAGEKLFFGSGTQLSVL.